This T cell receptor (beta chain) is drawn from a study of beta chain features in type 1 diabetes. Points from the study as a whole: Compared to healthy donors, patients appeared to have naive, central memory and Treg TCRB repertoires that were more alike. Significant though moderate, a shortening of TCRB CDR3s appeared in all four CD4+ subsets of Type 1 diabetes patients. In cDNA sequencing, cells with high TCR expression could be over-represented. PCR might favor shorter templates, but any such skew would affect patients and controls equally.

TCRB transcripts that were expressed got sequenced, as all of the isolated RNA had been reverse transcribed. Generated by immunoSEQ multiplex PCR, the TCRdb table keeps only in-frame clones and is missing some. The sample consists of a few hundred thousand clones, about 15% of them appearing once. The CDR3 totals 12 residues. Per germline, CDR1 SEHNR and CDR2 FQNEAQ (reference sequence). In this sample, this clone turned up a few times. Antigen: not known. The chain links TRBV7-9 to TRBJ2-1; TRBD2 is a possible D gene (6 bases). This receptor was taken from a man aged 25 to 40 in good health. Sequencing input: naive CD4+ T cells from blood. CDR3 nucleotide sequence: TGTTCCCTTTGGGGGGAAAGGAATGAGCAGTTCTTC. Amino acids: CSLWGERNEQFF.